Presented here are 27 T cell receptor beta chains from one specimen sequenced in a study of shared clonotypes between healthy human individuals (dated by TCRdb to 2020 to 2021). Libraries were made using the immunoSEQ multiplex PCR assay. TCRdb carries this immuneACCESS record with in-frame sequences only. Its versions omit some clonotypes, under half of them owing to an unresolved V gene in the studies checked, with the rest unexplained. For this sample there are around 330,000 clones; around 72% appear just once. 10% of the sample rests with the top ten. The sample consisted of memory CD4+ T cells sorted from blood. Taken with the paper, the label for cell subset or site translates to: CD45RA-negative fraction. These receptors were taken from a man younger than 40 in good health.

The chain combines TRBV6-1 with TRBJ2-2; the D is unclear. The CDR3 is made up of 14 amino acids. Germline CDR1 MNHNS, CDR2 SASEGT. Between the trimmed V and J ends, which lost 2 bases and 0 bases, there was a span of 4 bases. This chain's CDR3 is CASSELSNTGELFF. In DNA form, the CDR3 reads TGTGCCAGCAGTGAATTATCGAACACCGGGGAGCTGTTTTTT.

V gene TRBV18 combines with J gene TRBJ1-3; possibly TRBD1 for D (5 bases). V was clipped by 2 bases and J by 2 bases, with 13 bases between them. Germline assignment: CDR1 KGHSH and CDR2 LQKENI. There are 16 residues in the CDR3. CDR3 residues: CASSPGHPQTGNTIYF. Written as DNA, the CDR3 is TGTGCCAGCTCACCAGGACACCCCCAGACTGGAAACACCATATATTTT.

This clone was detected a few times. This chain uses TRBV10-2 with TRBJ2-1; D ambiguous. Germline CDR1 reads WSHSY; CDR2 reads SAAADI. The CDR3 consists of 15 residues. V gave up 5 bases and J gave up 4 bases, with 15 bases separating them. Written as DNA, the CDR3 is TGCGCCAGCAGTAGAGTTGTGGGAACTTACAATGAGCAGTTCTTC. Residues: CASSRVVGTYNEQFF.

The chain employs TRBV5-7 and TRBJ2-7, with unresolved D. TRBV5-7 is an ORF, and what it does is uncertain. Trimming removed 2 bases at V and 0 bases at J, with 12 bases between. This CDR3 has 15 amino acids. The CDR3 DNA sequence: TGTGCCAGCAGCTTCAGGAGCTTAGACTCCTACGAGCAGTACTTC. It codes for CASSFRSLDSYEQYF.

The chain joins TRBV7-6 to TRBJ2-5; D ambiguous. Germline CDR1 and CDR2: SGHVS and FNYEAQ. This CDR3 comprises 12 residues. V lost 4 bases, J lost 5 bases, and 8 bases lay in between. The chain's CDR3 is CASSSRPETQYF. For the CDR3, the DNA is TGTGCCAGCAGCTCCCGCCCGGAGACCCAGTACTTC.

The genes are TRBV7-2 and TRBJ2-2; D remains ambiguous. CDR3 length: 16 amino acids. Looked up from germline, CDR1 is SGHTA and CDR2 is FQGNSA. Between the trimmed V and J ends, which lost 1 base and 7 bases, there was a span of 16 bases. As DNA, the CDR3 is TGTGCCAGCAGCTTAGAAATTGGGCTTGCTGGCGGGGAGCTGTTTTTT. Translating it yields CASSLEIGLAGGELFF.

The chain combines TRBV28 with TRBJ1-5; no definite D call. V was trimmed by 5 bases and J by 11 bases, leaving 16 bases between them. The length of the CDR3 is 13 residues. The V gene's germline CDR1 is MDHEN and CDR2 SYDVKM. The CDR3 nucleotides are TGTGCCAGCAGTCCTGAGCCTTTTAGGGCCCAGCATTTT. This sequence encodes CASSPEPFRAQHF.

This clone was recorded many times. Additional DNA sequences in this sample encode the identical CDR3. This chain links TRBV5-5 with TRBJ1-2, with D unresolved. Looked up from germline, CDR1 is SGHKS and CDR2 is YYEKEE (reference sequence). With 0 bases removed from V and 5 bases from J, the gap between germline ends came to 5 bases. The CDR3 runs 12 residues. The CDR3 reads CASSLVGYGYTF. The CDR3 nucleotides read TGTGCCAGCAGCTTGGTTGGTTATGGCTACACCTTC.

The chain couples TRBV30 to TRBJ2-1; D is possibly TRBD1 (5 bases). V shed 4 bases and J shed 9 bases, with 10 bases lying between them. The germline CDR1 and CDR2 sequences are GTSNPN and SVGIG (reference sequence). The CDR3 extends over 11 amino acids. As DNA, the CDR3 is TGTGCCTGGACAGGGCGGAGTGAGCAGTTCTTC. Translating it yields CAWTGRSEQFF.

The chain combines TRBV2 with TRBJ2-7, with 9 bases fitting TRBD1. Germline trimming cut 7 bases from V and 1 base from J; bases unmatched to any gene: 11. The CDR3 has 16 residues. Looked up from germline, CDR1 is SNHLY and CDR2 is FYNNEI. CDR3 amino acids: CASTPAGTGSSYEQYF. In DNA form, the CDR3 reads TGTGCCAGCACCCCAGCGGGGACAGGGTCTTCCTACGAGCAGTACTTC.

With regard to this clone: The sample has other DNA sequences that encode this CDR3 too. The chain carries TRBV10-3 and TRBJ2-7; D gene ambiguous. CDR1 and CDR2 (germline): ENHRY, SYGVKD. The CDR3 is 11 amino acids. Deletions cut 2 bases from V and 3 bases from J, with 2 bases between. This CDR3 is CAISEVYEQYF. CDR3 nucleotide sequence: TGTGCCATCAGTGAGGTCTACGAGCAGTACTTC.

The rearrangement joins TRBV7-7 to TRBJ2-1, with D possibly being TRBD2 (6 bases). The CDR3 is 16 residues long. The V end lost 5 bases, the J end lost 1 base, and 15 bases lay between the germline ends. Germline-derived CDR1 and CDR2 are SSHAT and FNYEAQ (reference sequence). This CDR3 is CASSPTTGSSYNEQFF. The CDR3 DNA follows: TGTGCCAGCAGCCCCACAACCGGGAGTTCCTACAATGAGCAGTTCTTC.

In its sample, this clone was seen a few times. The chain joins TRBV5-1 to TRBJ2-3, with D unclear. This CDR3 contains 15 residues. V was trimmed by 3 bases and J by 3 bases, leaving 14 bases between them. CDR1 and CDR2 (germline): SGHRS, YFSETQ. CDR3 region: CASSWALRMTDTQYF. The CDR3 DNA sequence: TGCGCCAGCAGCTGGGCCCTTAGGATGACAGATACGCAGTATTTT.

The chain couples TRBV19 to TRBJ1-4; possible D gene TRBD1, 5 bases. The CDR3 extends over 14 amino acids. Germline lookup yields CDR1 LNHDA and CDR2 SQIVND (reference sequence). Trimming took 6 bases from V and 0 from J, leaving 8 bases between them. This CDR3 is CASRAQATNEKLFF. The CDR3 nucleotides read TGTGCCAGTAGAGCACAGGCAACTAATGAAAAACTGTTTTTT.

This chain links TRBV6-6 with TRBJ2-7; possibly TRBD1 for D (5 bases). Trimming removed 7 bases at V and 6 bases at J, with 10 bases between. The CDR3 loop spans 11 amino acids. CDR1 and CDR2 (germline): MNHNY, SVGAGI (reference sequence). In DNA, the CDR3 is TGTGCCAGCACCCAGGGTCGCGAGCAGTACTTC. As protein: CASTQGREQYF.

The gene calls are TRBV5-8 and TRBJ2-7; 7 nucleotides agree with TRBD2. The CDR3 length is 14 residues. Germline V gene data show CDR1 as SGHTS and CDR2 as YDEGEE. Trimming took 0 bases from V and 2 from J; bases not matched to a gene: 2. The CDR3 region is CASSLASGTYEQYF. CDR3 bases: TGTGCCAGCAGCTTGGCTAGCGGTACCTACGAGCAGTACTTC.

V usage is TRBV7-6 and J usage is TRBJ1-2; 8 bases are shared with TRBD1. Germline V CDR1 and CDR2: SGHVS, FNYEAQ. Trimming removed 4 bases from V and 8 bases from J; junction bases left unmatched: 6. CDR3 length equals 13 residues. CDR3: CASSSLRQGGYTF. CDR3 DNA: TGTGCCAGCAGCTCCCTAAGACAGGGGGGCTACACCTTC.

CDR3 sequence: CAWSVGQPVYEQYF. CDR3 nucleotides: TGTGCCTGGAGTGTAGGACAGCCAGTTTACGAGCAGTACTTC. The genes are TRBV30 and TRBJ2-7; possible D gene TRBD1, 6 bases. V shed 0 bases and J shed 4 bases, with 13 bases lying between them. Germline V gives CDR1 GTSNPN, CDR2 SVGIG (reference sequence). The CDR3 runs 14 residues.

The rearrangement uses TRBV7-8 and TRBJ1-5; D is unclear. Germline V gene lookup returns CDR1 SGHVS and CDR2 FQNEAQ. Trimming left V 1 base short and J 10 bases short, with 8 bases between. CDR3 size: 12 residues. CDR3 nucleotide sequence: TGTGCCAGCAGCTTAGAGGTGTTTCCCCAGCATTTT. Residues: CASSLEVFPQHF.

J is TRBJ1-4 and V is TRBV5-8; D perhaps matches TRBD1 (6 bases). This CDR3 region has 17 residues. Germline assignment: CDR1 SGHTS and CDR2 YDEGEE. Trimming left V 4 bases short and J 0 bases short, with 16 bases between. CDR3: CASSPGRTAATNEKLFF. The CDR3, as DNA: TGTGCCAGCAGCCCCGGCCGGACAGCCGCAACTAATGAAAAACTGTTTTTT.

This clone has at least ten counts. This rearrangement joins TRBV27 to TRBJ2-1; 8 bases fit TRBD2. V dropped 9 bases and J dropped 6; count of bases not matched to a gene: 10. Germline V gives CDR1 MNHEY, CDR2 SMNVEV (reference sequence). The CDR3 covers 14 residues. DNA of the CDR3: TGTGCCAGTGGTTTGCGGGAGGCTGTCAATGAGCAGTTCTTC. Translated: CASGLREAVNEQFF.

The chain uses TRBV7-2 and TRBJ2-1, with 8 positions matching TRBD2. The V gene's germline CDR1 is SGHTA and CDR2 FQGNSA. CDR3 length: 14 amino acids. V gave up 6 bases and J gave up 6 bases; unmatched junction bases: 7. This chain's CDR3 is CASSTAGVGNEQFF. DNA of the CDR3: TGTGCCAGCAGTACAGCGGGAGTAGGCAATGAGCAGTTCTTC.

The chain joins TRBV7-6 to TRBJ2-3; D possibly uses TRBD1 or TRBD2 (5 bases each). This CDR3 is built from 15 residues. Germline V gene sequence: CDR1 SGHVS, CDR2 FNYEAQ. Trimming shortened V by 1 base and J by 2 bases, and 10 bases separated the two germline ends. CDR3 loop: CASSLGSGLTDTQYF. CDR3 sequence (DNA): TGTGCCAGCAGCTTAGGTTCGGGGCTCACAGATACGCAGTATTTT.

This clone was counted only a few times. CDR3 residues: CASSNFGAKQYF. CDR3 nucleotides: TGTGCCAGCAGTAATTTCGGGGCGAAGCAGTACTTC. V usage is TRBV27 and J usage is TRBJ2-7, with D possibly being TRBD1 or TRBD2 (5 bases each). Trimming took 5 bases from V and 8 from J, leaving 13 bases between them. Per germline, CDR1 MNHEY and CDR2 SMNVEV (reference sequence). The CDR3 is 12 amino acids.

J is TRBJ2-3 and V is TRBV5-6; unclear D gene. This CDR3 is built from 16 residues. With 1 base removed from V and 1 base from J, the gap between germline ends came to 13 bases. Germline CDR1 reads SGHDT; CDR2 reads YYEEEE. The CDR3 sequence: CASSLSSGYRTDTQYF. In nucleotides, the CDR3 is TGTGCCAGCAGCTTGTCATCAGGATACCGCACAGATACGCAGTATTTT.

The V gene is TRBV29-1, the J gene TRBJ2-1; 9 nucleotides align to TRBD2. With 2 bases clipped from V and 2 bases from J, the junction kept 1 base outside the gene matches. The germline V gene encodes CDR1 SQVTM and CDR2 ANQGSEA. This CDR3 is 14 amino acids long. CDR3 region: CSVEPSGAYNEQFF. The CDR3 coding sequence is TGCAGCGTTGAACCTAGCGGGGCCTACAATGAGCAGTTCTTC.

The chain couples TRBV7-2 to TRBJ2-1; 8 bases map to TRBD2. In germline, CDR1 is SGHTA, CDR2 FQGNSA. J was trimmed by 6 bases and V by 5 bases; bases with no gene match: 12. CDR3 length: 16 residues. CDR3 in amino acids: CASSQASGTRGNEQFF. CDR3 nucleotides: TGTGCCAGCAGCCAAGCTTCCGGGACTAGGGGCAATGAGCAGTTCTTC.